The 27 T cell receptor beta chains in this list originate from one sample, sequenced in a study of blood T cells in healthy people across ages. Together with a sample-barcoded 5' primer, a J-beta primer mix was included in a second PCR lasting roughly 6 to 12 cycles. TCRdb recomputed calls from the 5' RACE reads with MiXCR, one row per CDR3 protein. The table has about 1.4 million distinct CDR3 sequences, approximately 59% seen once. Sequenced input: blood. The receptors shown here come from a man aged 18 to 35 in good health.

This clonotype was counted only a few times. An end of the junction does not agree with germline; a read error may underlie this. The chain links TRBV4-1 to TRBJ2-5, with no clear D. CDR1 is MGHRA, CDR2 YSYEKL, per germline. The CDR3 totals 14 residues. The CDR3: CASSQTENQEIQYF. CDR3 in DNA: TGCGCCAGCAGCCAAACAGAGAACCAAGAGATCCAGTACTTC.

The CDR3 bases are TGTGCCAGCAGTTTAAGGGTAGGGAGCGGGCAGTCCTACGAGCAGTACTTC. Protein sequence: CASSLRVGSGQSYEQYF. The chain employs TRBV27 and TRBJ2-7; weak D call: TRBD2 (6 bases). The CDR3 is made up of 17 amino acids. V shed 2 bases and J shed 1 base, with 18 bases lying between them. Germline V lookup: CDR1 MNHEY, CDR2 SMNVEV (reference sequence).

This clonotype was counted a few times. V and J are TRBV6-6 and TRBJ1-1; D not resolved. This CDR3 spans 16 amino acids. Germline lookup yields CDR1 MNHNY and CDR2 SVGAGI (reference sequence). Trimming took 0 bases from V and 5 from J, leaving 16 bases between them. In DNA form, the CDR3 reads TGTGCCAGCAGTTACTCGTTAGAAAAATTGCTGACTGAAGCTTTCTTT. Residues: CASSYSLEKLLTEAFF.

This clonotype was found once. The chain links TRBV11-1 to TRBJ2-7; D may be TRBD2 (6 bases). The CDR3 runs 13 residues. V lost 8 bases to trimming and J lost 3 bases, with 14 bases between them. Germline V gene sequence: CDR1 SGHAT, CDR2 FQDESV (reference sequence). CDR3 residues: CASRRGWSYEQYF. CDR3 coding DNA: TGTGCCAGCCGGCGGGGATGGAGCTACGAGCAGTACTTC. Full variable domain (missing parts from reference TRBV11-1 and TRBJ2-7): EAEVAQSPRYKITEKSQAVAFWCDPISGHATLYWYRQILGQGPELLVQFQDESVVDDSQLPKDRFSAERLKGVDSTLKIQPAELGDSAMYLCASRRGWSYEQYFGPGTRLTVT.

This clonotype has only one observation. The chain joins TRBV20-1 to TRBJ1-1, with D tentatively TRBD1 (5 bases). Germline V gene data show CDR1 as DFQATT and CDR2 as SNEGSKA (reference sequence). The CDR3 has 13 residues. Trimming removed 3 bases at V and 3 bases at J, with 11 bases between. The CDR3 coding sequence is TGCAGTGCTAGGATAGACAGCCACACTGAAGCTTTCTTT. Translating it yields CSARIDSHTEAFF.

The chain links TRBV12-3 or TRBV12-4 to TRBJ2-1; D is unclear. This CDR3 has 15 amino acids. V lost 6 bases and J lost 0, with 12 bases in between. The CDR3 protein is CASRNDLNSYNEQFF. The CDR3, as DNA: TGTGCCAGCAGGAACGACTTGAACTCCTACAATGAGCAGTTCTTC.

CDR3 protein: CASSHQRDSYNEQFF. DNA of the CDR3: TGTGCCAGCAGTCACCAGCGGGACTCCTACAATGAGCAGTTCTTC. This chain uses TRBV27 with TRBJ2-1; 7 nucleotides line up with TRBD2. J was trimmed by 0 bases and V by 5 bases; bases with no gene match: 4. Per germline, CDR1 MNHEY and CDR2 SMNVEV (reference sequence). This CDR3 spans 15 amino acids.

The CDR3 nucleotides read TGTGCCAGCAGTGGTTTTTTGGATGAGCAGTACTTC. Translating gives CASSGFLDEQYF. The rearrangement joins TRBV6-1 to TRBJ2-7, with D hard to call. Germline V gene sequence: CDR1 MNHNS, CDR2 SASEGT. This CDR3 is 12 amino acids long. Trimming removed 4 bases at V and 7 bases at J, with 11 bases between.

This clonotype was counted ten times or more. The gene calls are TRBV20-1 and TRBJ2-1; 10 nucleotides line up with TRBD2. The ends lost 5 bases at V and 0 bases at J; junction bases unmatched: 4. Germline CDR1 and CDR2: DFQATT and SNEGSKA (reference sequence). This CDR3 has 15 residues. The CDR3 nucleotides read TGCAGTGCTCTTAAGCGGGAGGGCTCCTACAATGAGCAGTTCTTC. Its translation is CSALKREGSYNEQFF.

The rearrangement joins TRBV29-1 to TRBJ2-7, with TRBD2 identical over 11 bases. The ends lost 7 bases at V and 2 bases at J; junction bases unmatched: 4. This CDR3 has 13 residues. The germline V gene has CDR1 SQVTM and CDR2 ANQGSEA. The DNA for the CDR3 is TGCAGCGGGCTAGCGGGGGGCACCTACGAGCAGTACTTC. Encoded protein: CSGLAGGTYEQYF.

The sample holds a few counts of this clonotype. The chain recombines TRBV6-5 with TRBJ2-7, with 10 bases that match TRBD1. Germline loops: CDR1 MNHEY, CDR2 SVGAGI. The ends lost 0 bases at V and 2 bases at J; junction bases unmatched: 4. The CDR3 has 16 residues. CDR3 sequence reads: CASSYSMTGGPYEQYF. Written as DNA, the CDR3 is TGTGCCAGCAGTTACTCGATGACAGGGGGCCCCTACGAGCAGTACTTC.

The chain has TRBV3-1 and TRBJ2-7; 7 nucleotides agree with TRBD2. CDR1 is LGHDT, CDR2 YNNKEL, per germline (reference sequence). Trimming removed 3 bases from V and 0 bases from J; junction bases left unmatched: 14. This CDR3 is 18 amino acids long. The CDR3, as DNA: TGTGCCAGCAGCCAGGGAGAACCCCTAGCGGACTACTCCTACGAGCAGTACTTC. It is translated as CASSQGEPLADYSYEQYF.

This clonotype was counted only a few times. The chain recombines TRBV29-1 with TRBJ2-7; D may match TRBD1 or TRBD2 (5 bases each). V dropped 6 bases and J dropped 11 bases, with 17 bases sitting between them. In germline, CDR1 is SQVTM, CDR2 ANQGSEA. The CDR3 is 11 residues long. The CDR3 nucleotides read TGCAGCGTGGGGGTACAAGGGGTAGAGTACTTC. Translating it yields CSVGVQGVEYF.

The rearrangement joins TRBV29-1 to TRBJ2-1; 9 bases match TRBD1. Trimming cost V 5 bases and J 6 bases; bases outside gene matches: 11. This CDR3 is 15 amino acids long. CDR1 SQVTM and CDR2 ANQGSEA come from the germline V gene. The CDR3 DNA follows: TGCAGCGTTTGGGCGCGGGGACAGGGTATCAATGAGCAGTTCTTC. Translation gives CSVWARGQGINEQFF.

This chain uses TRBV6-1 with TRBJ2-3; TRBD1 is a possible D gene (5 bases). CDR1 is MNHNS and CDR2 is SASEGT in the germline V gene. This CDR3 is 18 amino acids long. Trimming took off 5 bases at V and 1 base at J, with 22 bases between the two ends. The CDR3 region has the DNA TGTGCCAGCAGTCCCCCTCTCCAGGGAAGAATGGGCACAGATACGCAGTATTTT. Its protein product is CASSPPLQGRMGTDTQYF.

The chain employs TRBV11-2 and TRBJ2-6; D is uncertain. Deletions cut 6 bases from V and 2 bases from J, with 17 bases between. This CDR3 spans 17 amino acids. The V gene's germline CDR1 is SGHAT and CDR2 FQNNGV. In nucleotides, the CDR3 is TGTGCCAGCAGTGGCATCACCGGCGCGACTGGGGCCAACGTCCTGACTTTC. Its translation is CASSGITGATGANVLTF.

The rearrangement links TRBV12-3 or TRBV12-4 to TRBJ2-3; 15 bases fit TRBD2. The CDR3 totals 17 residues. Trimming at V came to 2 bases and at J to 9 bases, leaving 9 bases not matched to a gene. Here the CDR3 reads CASSLIWTSGGAWTQYF. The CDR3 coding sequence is TGTGCCAGCAGTTTAATCTGGACTAGCGGGGGGGCTTGGACGCAGTATTTT.

CDR3 sequence reads: CASSDGRLAGEQFF. For the CDR3, the DNA is TGTGCCAGCAGTGATGGCCGGCTGGCCGGTGAGCAGTTCTTC. V and J are TRBV6-1 and TRBJ2-1, with no clear D. The CDR3 extends over 14 amino acids. V lost 3 bases, J lost 9 bases, and 15 bases lay in between. The germline gives CDR1 MNHNS, CDR2 SASEGT.

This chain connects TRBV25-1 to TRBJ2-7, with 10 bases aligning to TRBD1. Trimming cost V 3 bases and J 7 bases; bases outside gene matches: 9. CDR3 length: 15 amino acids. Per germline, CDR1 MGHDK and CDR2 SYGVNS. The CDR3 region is CASSDRQGAPDEQYF. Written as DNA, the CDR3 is TGTGCCAGCAGTGATCGACAGGGGGCTCCGGATGAGCAGTACTTC.

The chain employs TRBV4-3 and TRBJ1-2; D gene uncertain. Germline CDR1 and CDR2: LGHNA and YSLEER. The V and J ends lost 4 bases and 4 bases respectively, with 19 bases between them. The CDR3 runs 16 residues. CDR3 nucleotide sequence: TGCGCCAGCAGCCCCCAGCTTAATGGATTACGCTATGGCTACACCTTC. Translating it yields CASSPQLNGLRYGYTF.

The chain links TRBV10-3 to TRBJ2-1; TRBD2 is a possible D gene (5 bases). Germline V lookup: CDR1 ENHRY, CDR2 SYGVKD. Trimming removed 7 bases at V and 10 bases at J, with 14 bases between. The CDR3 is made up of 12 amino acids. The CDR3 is CAITSPGYEQFF. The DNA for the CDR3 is TGTGCCATCACTTCACCGGGGTACGAGCAGTTCTTC.

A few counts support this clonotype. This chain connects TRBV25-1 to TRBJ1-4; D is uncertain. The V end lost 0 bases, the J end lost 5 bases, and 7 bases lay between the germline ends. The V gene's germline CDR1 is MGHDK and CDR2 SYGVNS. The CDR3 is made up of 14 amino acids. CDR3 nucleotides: TGTGCCAGCAGTGAATACAGGAAAAATGAAAAACTGTTTTTT. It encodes CASSEYRKNEKLFF.

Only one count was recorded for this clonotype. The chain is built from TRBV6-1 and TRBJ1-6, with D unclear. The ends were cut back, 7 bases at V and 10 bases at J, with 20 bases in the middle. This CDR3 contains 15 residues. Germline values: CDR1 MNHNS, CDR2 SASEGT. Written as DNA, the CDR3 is TGTGCCAGCATAAGCCGGGAATTGGGTAGCTCACCCCTCCACTTT. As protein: CASISRELGSSPLHF.

In DNA, the CDR3 is TGCGCCAGCAGCCAAGTGTTGCGAGAATCACCCCTCCACTTT. It translates to CASSQVLRESPLHF. The chain has TRBV4-3 and TRBJ1-6, with D unresolved. Trimming removed 1 base from V and 10 bases from J, with 11 bases in between. The germline V gene encodes CDR1 LGHNA and CDR2 YSLEER. The CDR3 extends over 14 amino acids.

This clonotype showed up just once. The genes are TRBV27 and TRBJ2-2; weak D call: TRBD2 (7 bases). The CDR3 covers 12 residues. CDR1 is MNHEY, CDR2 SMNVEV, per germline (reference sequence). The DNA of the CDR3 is TGTGACGGGGGGCGGAACACCGGGGAGCTGTTTTTT. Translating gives CDGGRNTGELFF.

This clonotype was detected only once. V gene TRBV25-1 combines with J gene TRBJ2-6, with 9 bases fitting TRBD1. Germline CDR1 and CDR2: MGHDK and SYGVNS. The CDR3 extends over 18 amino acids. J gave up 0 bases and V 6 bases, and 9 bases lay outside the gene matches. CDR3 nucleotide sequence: TGTGCCAGCAGCACCGGACAGGGGAACCCCTCTGGGGCCAACGTCCTGACTTTC. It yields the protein CASSTGQGNPSGANVLTF.

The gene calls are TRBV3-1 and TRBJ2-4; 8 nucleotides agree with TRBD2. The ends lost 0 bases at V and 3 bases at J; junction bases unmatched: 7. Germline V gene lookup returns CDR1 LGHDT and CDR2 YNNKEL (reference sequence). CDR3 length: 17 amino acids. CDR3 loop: CASSQELAGSYKNIQYF. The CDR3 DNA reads TGTGCCAGCAGCCAAGAATTAGCGGGAAGTTACAAAAACATTCAGTACTTC.